The next 20 T cell receptor beta chains were all read from a single sample in a study of shared clonotypes between healthy human individuals. The table came from immunoSEQ multiplex PCR; TCRdb's copy has only in-frame clones and leaves some out. The sample contains 2.3 million or so clones, roughly 93% of which appear only once. What was sequenced was naive CD4+ T cells from PBMCs. Subset: CD45RA+ positively selected. These TCRs come from a man younger than 35 in good health. Some clones in this sample may be carry-over from other donors' samples.

This chain links TRBV2 with TRBJ2-1; 12 bases map to TRBD2. After removal of 5 bases from V and 6 bases from J, the junction contained 5 bases not matched to a gene. This CDR3 is built from 15 residues. Germline V gene data show CDR1 as SNHLY and CDR2 as FYNNEI. The CDR3 region has the DNA TGTGCCAGCAGTTTGGAACTAGCGGGAGGCAATGAGCAGTTCTTC. Protein: CASSLELAGGNEQFF.

This chain connects TRBV29-1 to TRBJ2-3; no firm D call. The CDR3 spans 13 residues. CDR1 and CDR2 from the germline V gene are SQVTM and ANQGSEA. The V and J ends lost 6 bases and 2 bases respectively, with 12 bases between them. The chain's CDR3 is CSVGRPDTDTQYF. The CDR3 DNA sequence: TGCAGCGTCGGGCGTCCCGACACAGATACGCAGTATTTT.

J is TRBJ1-3 and V is TRBV28; 7 nucleotides agree with TRBD1. This CDR3 is 15 amino acids long. V was clipped by 8 bases and J by 0 bases; unmatched bases: 7. Germline assignment: CDR1 MDHEN and CDR2 SYDVKM. Written as DNA, the CDR3 is TGTGCCAGCCAGGGGGGGAGTAGCTCTGGAAACACCATATATTTT. This encodes CASQGGSSSGNTIYF. Full variable domain (rest looked up from reference TRBV28 and TRBJ1-3): DVKVTQSSRYLVKRTGEKVFLECVQDMDHENMFWYRQDPGLGLRLIYFSYDVKMKEKGDIPEGYSVSREKKERFSLILESASTNQTSMYLCASQGGSSSGNTIYFGEGSWLTVV.

The V call is TRBV6-6, the J call TRBJ2-1; D is undetermined. V was clipped by 4 bases and J by 7 bases, with 11 bases between them. Germline V gene sequence: CDR1 MNHNY, CDR2 SVGAGI (reference sequence). CDR3 length: 13 amino acids. The CDR3 bases are TGTGCCAGCAGTTTAGGCAGGTTGAATGAGCAGTTCTTC. Protein product: CASSLGRLNEQFF.

CDR3 DNA sequence: TGTGCCAGCAGCTTTTCCAGGGGGCCAACCTACGAGCAGTACTTC. It is translated as CASSFSRGPTYEQYF. V gene TRBV11-2 combines with J gene TRBJ2-7; 8 bases agree with TRBD1. Per germline, CDR1 SGHAT and CDR2 FQNNGV. V lost 3 bases to trimming and J lost 2 bases; unmatched junction nucleotides: 6. There are 15 residues in the CDR3.

The chain recombines TRBV27 with TRBJ1-4; D is perhaps TRBD1 (5 bases). Trimming took 9 bases from V and 5 from J, leaving 13 bases between them. Germline-derived CDR1 and CDR2 are MNHEY and SMNVEV (reference sequence). The CDR3 has 13 residues. The DNA of the CDR3 is TGTGCCAGTATAGGGGTCCCCAATGAAAAACTGTTTTTT. Its protein is CASIGVPNEKLFF.

V and J are TRBV5-5 and TRBJ1-4; no clear D gene. CDR3 length equals 14 residues. V was shortened by 4 bases and J by 8 bases, with 15 bases between the two germline ends. The germline V gene has CDR1 SGHKS and CDR2 YYEKEE (reference sequence). The CDR3 reads CASSPTAPWEKLFF. The DNA for the CDR3 is TGTGCCAGCAGCCCTACGGCCCCTTGGGAAAAACTGTTTTTT.

The V and J genes are TRBV7-2 and TRBJ1-5; D perhaps matches TRBD1 (5 bases). Germline lookup yields CDR1 SGHTA and CDR2 FQGNSA. The V and J ends lost 1 base and 0 bases respectively, with 7 bases between them. The CDR3 runs 15 residues. This chain's CDR3 is CASSLVQGSNQPQHF. The CDR3 nucleotides are TGTGCCAGCAGCTTAGTCCAGGGTAGCAATCAGCCCCAGCATTTT. The full variable domain, in which reference TRBV7-2 and TRBJ1-5 provide the parts outside the CDR3, is GAGVSQSPSNKVTEKGKDVELRCDPISGHTALYWYRQSLGQGLEFLIYFQGNSAPDKSGLPSDRFSAERTGGSVSTLTIQRTQQEDSAVYLCASSLVQGSNQPQHFGDGTRLSIL.

The chain uses TRBV5-6 and TRBJ2-1, with TRBD1 identical over 11 bases. The germline CDR1 and CDR2 sequences are SGHDT and YYEEEE. V shed 4 bases and J 6 bases; nucleotides not matched to a gene: 9. CDR3 length: 16 residues. CDR3: CASSPLRDRGSNEQFF. The CDR3 DNA reads TGTGCCAGCAGCCCTTTACGGGACAGGGGGTCCAATGAGCAGTTCTTC.

Comment on this clone: This sample includes further DNA sequences coding for the same CDR3. The chain is built from TRBV7-2 and TRBJ1-2; 8 bases align to TRBD1. Germline lookup yields CDR1 SGHTA and CDR2 FQGNSA. The CDR3 is 14 residues long. The ends lost 5 bases at V and 5 bases at J; junction bases unmatched: 7. In DNA form, the CDR3 reads TGTGCCAGCAGCCTTGACAGGGGTCTATATGGCTACACCTTC. This codes for CASSLDRGLYGYTF.

The rearrangement links TRBV5-1 to TRBJ2-2, with 10 bases identical to TRBD1. Germline assignment: CDR1 SGHRS and CDR2 YFSETQ. This CDR3 has 19 residues. The V and J ends lost 0 bases and 6 bases, in that order; junction bases with no gene match: 14. CDR3 residues: CASSLAGTGEITRAGELFF. Written as DNA, the CDR3 is TGCGCCAGCAGCTTGGCCGGGACAGGGGAGATTACCCGCGCCGGGGAGCTGTTTTTT.

V gene TRBV9 combines with J gene TRBJ2-5, with 8 bases lining up with TRBD2. V lost 6 bases, J lost 0 bases, and 7 bases stayed unmatched. The CDR3 extends over 15 amino acids. Germline CDR1 is SGDLS and CDR2 is YYNGEE. DNA of the CDR3: TGTGCCAGCAACAGTGGTAGCGGGAACCAAGAGACCCAGTACTTC. Protein: CASNSGSGNQETQYF.

This sequence joins TRBV29-1 and TRBJ1-5; D is uncertain. This CDR3 comprises 15 residues. V was cut by 4 bases and J by 2 bases, with 15 bases left in between. CDR1 is SQVTM, CDR2 ANQGSEA, per germline. The CDR3 DNA reads TGCAGCGTTGCTGATAGCCTTCCGGGCAATCAGCCCCAGCATTTT. It is translated as CSVADSLPGNQPQHF.

This chain links TRBV18 with TRBJ2-3, with 11 bases lining up with TRBD2. The CDR3 totals 16 residues. Looked up from germline, CDR1 is KGHSH and CDR2 is LQKENI. Trimming cost V 3 bases and J 0 bases; bases outside gene matches: 2. CDR3 nucleotides: TGTGCCAGCTCACCGACTAGCGGGGCTAGCACAGATACGCAGTATTTT. As protein: CASSPTSGASTDTQYF.

This chain connects TRBV14 to TRBJ2-2, with D possibly matching TRBD2 (5 bases). The CDR3 spans 14 residues. Looked up from germline, CDR1 is SGHDN and CDR2 is FVKESK. Trimming left V 2 bases short and J 5 bases short, with 9 bases between. The CDR3 region is CASSQFTGTGELFF. The DNA for the CDR3 is TGTGCCAGCAGCCAATTCACGGGGACCGGGGAGCTGTTTTTT.

About this clone itself: Distinct nucleotide sequences in the sample also encode this CDR3. The chain uses TRBV5-1 and TRBJ2-7; 9 bases align to TRBD1. The trim removed 0 bases at V and 5 bases at J, leaving 0 bases unmatched. CDR1 SGHRS and CDR2 YFSETQ come from the germline V gene. The CDR3 length is 13 residues. Here the CDR3 reads CASSLGTGDEQYF. The CDR3 DNA reads TGCGCCAGCAGCTTGGGGACAGGGGACGAGCAGTACTTC.

V gene TRBV5-1 combines with J gene TRBJ2-7, with 12 bases fitting TRBD1. This CDR3 spans 15 amino acids. J was trimmed by 3 bases and V by 5 bases; bases with no gene match: 6. Germline CDR1 is SGHRS and CDR2 is YFSETQ. The CDR3 bases are TGCGCCAGCAGTAAGGGACAGGGGGCGATCTACGAGCAGTACTTC. The encoded protein is CASSKGQGAIYEQYF.

The gene calls are TRBV28 and TRBJ2-5; 7 nucleotides match TRBD2. CDR3 length: 15 residues. Germline V gives CDR1 MDHEN, CDR2 SYDVKM. J lost 2 bases, V lost 2 bases, and 5 bases had no gene match. The CDR3 DNA reads TGTGCCAGCAGTTTACCTAGAGCGGGGCAAGAGACCCAGTACTTC. Its protein product is CASSLPRAGQETQYF.

The chain employs TRBV7-3 and TRBJ2-5; D tentatively reads TRBD1 or TRBD2 (5 bases each). The CDR3 is 14 residues long. CDR1 and CDR2 from the germline V gene are SGHTA and FQGTGA. The V end lost 5 bases, the J end lost 9 bases, and 19 bases lay between the germline ends. CDR3 protein: CASSALLGTGPQYF. The CDR3 DNA sequence: TGTGCCAGCAGCGCTCTTTTAGGGACGGGTCCCCAGTACTTC.

The chain uses TRBV11-2 and TRBJ2-5; possibly TRBD1 or TRBD2 for D (7 bases each). Germline V gives CDR1 SGHAT, CDR2 FQNNGV. This CDR3 region has 17 residues. Trimming took off 2 bases at V and 4 bases at J, with 20 bases between the two ends. In DNA form, the CDR3 reads TGTGCCAGCAGCTTATTACCAGGGGGGGCGCTTCGAGAGACCCAGTACTTC. Residues: CASSLLPGGALRETQYF.